This TCR beta chain stems from a study of cytomegalovirus exposure and HLA in healthy donors. Comments on this clone: The antigen is not known.

The study ran its PCR with 60 Vbeta and 13 Jbeta primers. Only in-frame clones appear in the TCRdb table, and some are missing; sequencing was by immunoSEQ multiplex PCR. The sample table includes 150,000 or so clones. Broader study findings: Approximately 17,000 TCR beta sequences were associated with HLA alleles at 0.05 false discovery rate in a later analysis.

CDR3 length: 17 residues. V shed 0 bases and J shed 0 bases, with 14 bases lying between them. The germline V gene encodes CDR1 LGHNA and CDR2 YNFKEQ. The clonotype originates from a woman aged 60-75 years in good health and CMV-seronegative. The specimen was PBMCs. The chain couples TRBV4-2 to TRBJ1-2, with D perhaps matching TRBD1 (6 bases). CDR3: CASSQDDGQRANYGYTF. CDR3 nucleotides: TGTGCCAGCAGCCAAGATGACGGACAGCGAGCTAACTATGGCTACACCTTC.